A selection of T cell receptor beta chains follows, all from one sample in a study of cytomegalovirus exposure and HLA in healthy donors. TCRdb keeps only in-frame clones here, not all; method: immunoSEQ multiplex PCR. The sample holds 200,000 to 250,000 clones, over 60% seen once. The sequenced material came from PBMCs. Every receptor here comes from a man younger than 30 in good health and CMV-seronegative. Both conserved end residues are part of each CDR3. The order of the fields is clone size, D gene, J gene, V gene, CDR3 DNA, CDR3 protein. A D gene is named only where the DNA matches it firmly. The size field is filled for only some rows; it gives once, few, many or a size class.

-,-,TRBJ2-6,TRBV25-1,TGTGCCAGCAGTGGCCCGGTTGGTGATGGGGCCAACGTCCTGACTTTC,CASSGPVGDGANVLTF
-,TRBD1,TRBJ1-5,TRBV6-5,TGTGCCAGCAGCCGGGACAGGGGCCAGCCCCAGCATTTT,CASSRDRGQPQHF
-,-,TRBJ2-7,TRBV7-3,TGTGCCAGCAGCCGAGATGACTCCTACGAGCAGTACTTC,CASSRDDSYEQYF
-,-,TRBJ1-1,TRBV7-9,TGTGCCAGCAGCTTAGAGGAGACTGAAGCTTTCTTT,CASSLEETEAFF
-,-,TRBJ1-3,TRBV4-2,TGTGCCAGCAGCCAAGACCCCGGAGGTTTTGGAAACACCATATATTTT,CASSQDPGGFGNTIYF
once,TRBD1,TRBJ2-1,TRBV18,TGTGCCAGCTCACCTTATTGGACAGGCTACAATGAGCAGTTCTTC,CASSPYWTGYNEQFF
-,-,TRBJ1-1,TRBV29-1,TGCAGCGTTGAATTTGACAGCAGCCGAGCTTTCTTT,CSVEFDSSRAFF
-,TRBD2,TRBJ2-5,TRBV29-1,TGCAGCGTTGAAGGGACTAGCGGTTGGGAGACCCAGTACTTC,CSVEGTSGWETQYF
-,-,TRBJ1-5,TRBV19,TGTGCCAGTAGTATTGGCATCTCCTCCCATAGCAATCAGCCCCAGCATTTT,CASSIGISSHSNQPQHF
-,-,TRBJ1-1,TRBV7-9,TGTTCCAGCAGCTCGGACGGAGGGGCTTTCTTT,CSSSSDGGAFF
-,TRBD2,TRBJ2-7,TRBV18,TGTGCCAGCTCAGATTTTAGCGGGAGCTCCTACGAGCAGTACTTC,CASSDFSGSSYEQYF
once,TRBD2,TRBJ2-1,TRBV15,TGTGCCACCAGCAGAGAGCTAGCGGGGCCGAACAATGAGCAGTTCTTC,CATSRELAGPNNEQFF
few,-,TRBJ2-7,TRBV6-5,TGTGCCAGCAGTTACTCGTTCCACAGGGCCTACGAGCAGTACTTC,CASSYSFHRAYEQYF
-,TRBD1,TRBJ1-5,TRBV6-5,TGTGCCAGCAGCAAACAGACAGGGAATCAGCCCCAGCATTTT,CASSKQTGNQPQHF
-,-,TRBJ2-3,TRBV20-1,TGCAGTGCTCCTATCACAGATACGCAGTATTTT,CSAPITDTQYF
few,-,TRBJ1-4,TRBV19,TGTGCCAGTAGTATTAAATATGAAAAACTGTTTTTT,CASSIKYEKLFF
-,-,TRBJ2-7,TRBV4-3,TGCGCCAGCAGCCAAGATTTTGGGCAGGGTGGCTACGAGCAGTACTTC,CASSQDFGQGGYEQYF
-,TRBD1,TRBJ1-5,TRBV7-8,TGTGCCAGCAGCTTAGGCAGGGGGGTAATTAAGCAGCCCCAGCATTTT,CASSLGRGVIKQPQHF
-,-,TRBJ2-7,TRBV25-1,TGTGCCAGCAGTGGACAGGGACTGACCTACGAGCAGTACTTC,CASSGQGLTYEQYF
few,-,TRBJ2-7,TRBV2,TGTGCCAGCAGTGAAACACATACCTACGAGCAGTACTTC,CASSETHTYEQYF
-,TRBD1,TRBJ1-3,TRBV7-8,TGTGCCAGCAGCTTCACAGGACAGGGGGCTGGAAACACCATATATTTT,CASSFTGQGAGNTIYF
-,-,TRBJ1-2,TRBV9,TGTGCCAGCAGCCCCCGACAGGACGAAAACTATGGCTACACCTTC,CASSPRQDENYGYTF
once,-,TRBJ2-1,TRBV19,TGTGCCAGTAGTAGACAGGAAGGTAGGCAGTTCTTC,CASSRQEGRQFF
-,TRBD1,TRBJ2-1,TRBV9,TGTGCCAGCAGCGTAGAGACAGGGCTCAATGAGCAGTTCTTC,CASSVETGLNEQFF
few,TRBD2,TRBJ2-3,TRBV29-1,TGCAGCGTTGTCCGCGGGGGGCCTAGCACAGATACGCAGTATTTT,CSVVRGGPSTDTQYF
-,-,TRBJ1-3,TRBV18,TGTGCCAGCTCACCGCAGAGGTCTGGAAACACCATATATTTT,CASSPQRSGNTIYF
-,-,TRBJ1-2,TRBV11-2,TGTGCCAGCAGCCCCTCGGAGGGAAGCGGCTACACCTTC,CASSPSEGSGYTF
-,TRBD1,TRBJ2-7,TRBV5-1,TGCGCCAGCAGCTTGGGGACAGGAACCTACGAGCAGTACTTC,CASSLGTGTYEQYF
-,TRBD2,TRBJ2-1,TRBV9,TGTGCCAGCAGCGTAGTTGGAGCGGGAGGGCCTAGGGAGCAGTTCTTC,CASSVVGAGGPREQFF
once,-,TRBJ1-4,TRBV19,TGTGCCAGTACCACGCAGGGGAGGGCAACTAATGAAAAACTGTTTTTT,CASTTQGRATNEKLFF
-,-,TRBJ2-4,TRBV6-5,TGTGCCAGCAGTTCCAAGACTGGAGGATGGGACATTCAGTACTTC,CASSSKTGGWDIQYF
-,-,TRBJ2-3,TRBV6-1,TGTGCCAGCAGTGAAGGGTCAGCGGCTAGCACAGATACGCAGTATTTT,CASSEGSAASTDTQYF
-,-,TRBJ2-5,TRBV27,TGTGCCAGCAGTTTATCCGCCCCGCAAGACCTCCTAGAAGAGACCCAGTACTTC,CASSLSAPQDLLEETQYF
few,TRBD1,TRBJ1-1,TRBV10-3,TGTGCCATCAGCGGACAGGGCGGAGGCACTGAAGCTTTCTTT,CAISGQGGGTEAFF
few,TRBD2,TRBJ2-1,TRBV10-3,TGTGCCATCAGTGACCTTACTAGCGACCCCTACAATGAGCAGTTCTTC,CAISDLTSDPYNEQFF
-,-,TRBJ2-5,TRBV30,TGTGCCTGGATGGGGCCTGGGAAAGAGACCCAGTACTTC,CAWMGPGKETQYF
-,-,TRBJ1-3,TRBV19,TGTGCCAGTAACTCCGGGGGCTCTGGAAACACCATATATTTT,CASNSGGSGNTIYF
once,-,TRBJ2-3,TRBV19,TGTGCCAGTAGTATGGGAGGAGATACGCAGTATTTT,CASSMGGDTQYF
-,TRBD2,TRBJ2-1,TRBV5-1,TGCGCCAGCAGCCCTAGCGGGGGCCCCTACAATGAGCAGTTCTTC,CASSPSGGPYNEQFF
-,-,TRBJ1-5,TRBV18,TGTGCCAGCTCACTAGGACACGATCAGCCCCAGCATTTT,CASSLGHDQPQHF
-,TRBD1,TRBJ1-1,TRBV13,TGTGCCAGCAGCCTCGACAGGGTTATGGCGAACACTGAAGCTTTCTTT,CASSLDRVMANTEAFF
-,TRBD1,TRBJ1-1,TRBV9,TGTGCCAGCAGCGCGGACTCTTTAGGGACAGGGAAACGCGACACTGAAGCTTTCTTT,CASSADSLGTGKRDTEAFF
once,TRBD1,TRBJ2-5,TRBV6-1,TGTGCCAGCAGCCCGGACAGGGTGGGTAGAGAGGCCCAGTACTTC,CASSPDRVGREAQYF
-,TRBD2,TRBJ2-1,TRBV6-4,TGTGCCAGCAGTGACTGGAGCGGGGGGGCAGGTCGGAATGAGCAGTTCTTC,CASSDWSGGAGRNEQFF
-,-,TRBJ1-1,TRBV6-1,TGTGCCAGCACAGCCCGACAACCCCCTGAAGCTTTCTTT,CASTARQPPEAFF
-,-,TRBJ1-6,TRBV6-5,TGTGCCAGCAGTTACTCAGATCTACCCTATAATTCACCCCTCCACTTT,CASSYSDLPYNSPLHF
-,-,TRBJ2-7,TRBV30,TGTGCCTGGAGCGTAGCGCCCTACGAGCAGTACTTC,CAWSVAPYEQYF
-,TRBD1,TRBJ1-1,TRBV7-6,TGTGCCAGCAGCCTACGGGACAGGGGGATTTGGACTGAAGCTTTCTTT,CASSLRDRGIWTEAFF
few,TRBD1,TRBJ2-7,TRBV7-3,TGTGCCAGCAGCCTGGACAGGGGGTACGAGCAGTACTTC,CASSLDRGYEQYF
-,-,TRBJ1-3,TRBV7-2,TGTGCCAGCAGCTTATTGGGGGCCACTGGAAACACCATATATTTT,CASSLLGATGNTIYF
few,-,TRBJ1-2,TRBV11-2,TGTGCCAGCAGCTTAGATAGTATTGGAGGGAAGGATGGCTACACCTTC,CASSLDSIGGKDGYTF
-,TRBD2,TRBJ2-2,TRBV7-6,TGTGCCAGCAGCCCAAGACTAGCGGGGGGGCTCGGGGAGCTGTTTTTT,CASSPRLAGGLGELFF
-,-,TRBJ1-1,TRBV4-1,TGCGCCAGCAGCTACCCGGACACCTTGAACACTGAAGCTTTCTTT,CASSYPDTLNTEAFF
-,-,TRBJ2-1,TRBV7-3,TGTGCCAGCAGCCGGAGGCCCAGGGGGGTGGGTGAGCAGTTCTTC,CASSRRPRGVGEQFF
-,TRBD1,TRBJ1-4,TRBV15,TGTGCCACCAGCAGAGAGGGGACAGGGGATGAAAAACTGTTTTTT,CATSREGTGDEKLFF
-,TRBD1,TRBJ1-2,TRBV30,TGTGCCTGGAGTACACCCGGGACAGGGTGTGGCTACACCTTC,CAWSTPGTGCGYTF
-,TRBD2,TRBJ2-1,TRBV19,TGTGCCAGTAGTCCAGCGGGGTCCTTCTACAATGAGCAGTTCTTC,CASSPAGSFYNEQFF
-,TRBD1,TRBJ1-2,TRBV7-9,TGTTCCAGCAGCTCCTGGGACAGGATGGGGCTCGGTGGCTACACCTTC,CSSSSWDRMGLGGYTF
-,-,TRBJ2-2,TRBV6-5,TGTGCCAGCACGGACTTCCACACCGGGGAGCTGTTTTTT,CASTDFHTGELFF